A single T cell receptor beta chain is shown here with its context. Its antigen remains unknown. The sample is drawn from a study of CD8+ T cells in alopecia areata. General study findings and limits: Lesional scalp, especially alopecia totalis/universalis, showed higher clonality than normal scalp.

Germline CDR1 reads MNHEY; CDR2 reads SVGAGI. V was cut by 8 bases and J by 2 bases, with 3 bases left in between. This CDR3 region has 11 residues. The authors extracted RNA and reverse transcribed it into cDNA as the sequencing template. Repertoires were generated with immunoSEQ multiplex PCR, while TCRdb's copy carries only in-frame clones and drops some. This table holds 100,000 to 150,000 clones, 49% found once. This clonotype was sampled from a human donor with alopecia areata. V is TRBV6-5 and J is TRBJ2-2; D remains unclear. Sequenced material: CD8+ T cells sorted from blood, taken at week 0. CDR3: CASANTGELFF. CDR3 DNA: TGTGCCAGCGCAAACACCGGGGAGCTGTTTTTT.